This T cell receptor beta chain is from a study of cytomegalovirus exposure and HLA in healthy donors. Overall study: T cells numbering around 200 million yielded some 100 million unique TCR beta sequences in an earlier analysis. Overall study results and limits: Accurate HLA-A and HLA-B prediction from TCR beta sequences was reported for most subjects. A later analysis, which compared TCR beta chains of equal frequency, found the HLA-associated ones more clonally expanded. In vitro assays verified that a few CMV-associated chains recognized CMV antigens specifically.

To note about this clone: The antigen is unknown.

60 Vbeta and 13 Jbeta primers were used in PCR. Sequenced by immunoSEQ multiplex PCR; TCRdb stores in-frame clones only, minus some. Of some 110,000 clones listed, 65% to 75% are singletons. The CDR3 is 14 residues long. Germline-derived CDR1 and CDR2 are SEHNR and FQNEAQ (reference sequence). Deletions cut 5 bases from V and 6 bases from J, with 17 bases between. The source is a woman aged 45 to 65 in good health and CMV-seropositive. The rearrangement links TRBV7-9 to TRBJ2-7; a possible D gene is TRBD1 (5 bases). The sequenced sample consisted of PBMCs. CDR3 nucleotide sequence: TGTGCCAGCAGCCCACCGCCGGACACTCGCGAGCAGTACTTC. Protein product: CASSPPPDTREQYF.